The entry below gives a single T cell receptor (beta chain) sequence along with its context. Between the trimmed V and J ends, which lost 1 base and 3 bases, there was a span of 12 bases. The CDR3 spans 14 residues. The germline CDR1 and CDR2 sequences are GTSNPN and SVGIG (reference sequence). The entry originates in a study of T cell changes during pregnancy in multiple sclerosis. Only in-frame clones appear in the TCRdb table, and some are missing; sequencing was by immunoSEQ multiplex PCR. The data contain about 67,000 clones, 90% of them singletons. The sequence came from a female donor with multiple sclerosis, enrolled in a pregnancy study. The sequenced sample was peripheral blood, obtained in the third trimester of pregnancy. The rearrangement links TRBV30 to TRBJ1-2; D remains ambiguous. The CDR3 reads CAWSGGKRDYGYTF. The CDR3 DNA reads as TGTGCCTGGAGTGGAGGGAAGCGTGACTATGGCTACACCTTC.